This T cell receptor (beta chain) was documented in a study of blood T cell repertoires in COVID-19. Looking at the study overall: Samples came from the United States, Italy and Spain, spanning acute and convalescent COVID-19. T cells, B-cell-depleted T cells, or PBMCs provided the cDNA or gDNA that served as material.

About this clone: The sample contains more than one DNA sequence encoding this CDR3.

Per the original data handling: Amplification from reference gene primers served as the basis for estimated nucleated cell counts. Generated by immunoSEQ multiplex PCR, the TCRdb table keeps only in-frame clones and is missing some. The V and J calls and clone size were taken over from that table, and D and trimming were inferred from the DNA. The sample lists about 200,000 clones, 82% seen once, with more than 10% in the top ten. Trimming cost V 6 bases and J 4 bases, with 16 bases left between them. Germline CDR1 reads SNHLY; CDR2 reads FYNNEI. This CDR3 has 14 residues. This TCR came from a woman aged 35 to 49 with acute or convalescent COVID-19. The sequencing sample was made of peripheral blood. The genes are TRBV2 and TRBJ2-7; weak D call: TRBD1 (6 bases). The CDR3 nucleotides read TGTGCCAGCAGGGAACAGGGAAACTCTTACGAGCAGTACTTC. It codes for CASREQGNSYEQYF.